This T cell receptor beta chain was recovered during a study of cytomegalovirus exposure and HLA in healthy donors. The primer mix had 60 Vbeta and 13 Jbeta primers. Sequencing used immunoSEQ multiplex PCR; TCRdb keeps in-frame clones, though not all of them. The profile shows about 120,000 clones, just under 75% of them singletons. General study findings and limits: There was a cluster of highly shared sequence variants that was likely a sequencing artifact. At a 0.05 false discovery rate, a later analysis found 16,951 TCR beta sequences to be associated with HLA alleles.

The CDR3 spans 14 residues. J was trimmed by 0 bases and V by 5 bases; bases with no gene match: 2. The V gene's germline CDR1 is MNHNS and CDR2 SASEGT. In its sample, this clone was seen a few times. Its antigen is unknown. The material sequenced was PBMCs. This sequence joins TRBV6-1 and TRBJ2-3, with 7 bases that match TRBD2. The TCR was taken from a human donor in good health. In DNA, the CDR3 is TGTGCCAGCAGTCTAGCGGCTAGCACAGATACGCAGTATTTT. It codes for CASSLAASTDTQYF.